This T cell receptor (beta chain) is drawn from a study of cytomegalovirus exposure and HLA in healthy donors. V was cut by 4 bases and J by 7 bases, with 5 bases left in between. This CDR3 contains 11 residues. CDR1 is LNHDA, CDR2 SQIVND, per germline (reference sequence). Primers included in the PCR were 60 Vbeta and 13 Jbeta primers. Generated by immunoSEQ multiplex PCR, the TCRdb table keeps only in-frame clones and is missing some. This sample yields some 120,000 clones, of which under 85% are seen a single time; approximately 6.3% belongs to the top ten. A word on this clone: The antigen is unknown. The same CDR3 is also encoded by other DNA sequences in this sample.

General observations from the study: 87-base-pair reads could not separate some V segments, including TRBV6-2 and TRBV6-3.

The receptor comes from a man younger than 35 in good health and CMV-seropositive. The sequenced sample was PBMCs. V gene TRBV19 combines with J gene TRBJ1-5; unclear D gene. The CDR3 sequence is CASSRGQPQHF. CDR3 in DNA: TGTGCCAGTAGTAGAGGGCAGCCCCAGCATTTT.